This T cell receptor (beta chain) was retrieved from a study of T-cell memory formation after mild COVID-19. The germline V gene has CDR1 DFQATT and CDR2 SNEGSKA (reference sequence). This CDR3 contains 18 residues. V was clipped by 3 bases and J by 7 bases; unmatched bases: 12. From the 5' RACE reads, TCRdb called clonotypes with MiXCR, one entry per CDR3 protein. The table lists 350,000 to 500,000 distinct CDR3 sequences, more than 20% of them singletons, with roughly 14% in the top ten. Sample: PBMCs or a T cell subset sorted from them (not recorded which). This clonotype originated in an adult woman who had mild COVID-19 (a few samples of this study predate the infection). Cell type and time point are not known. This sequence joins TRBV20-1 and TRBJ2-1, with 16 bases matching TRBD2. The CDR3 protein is CSARPGGLAGGIRNEQFF. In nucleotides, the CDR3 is TGCAGTGCTAGGCCAGGGGGACTAGCGGGGGGGATACGGAATGAGCAGTTCTTC.